These 28 T cell receptor beta chains were sequenced from one sample in a study of PD-1 blockade in mismatch repair-deficient tumors. Sequencing was performed with immunoSEQ multiplex PCR; in TCRdb, only in-frame clones are kept and a portion is missing. This repertoire shows 40,000 or so clones, over 80% found once; its top ten account for 0.9% to 1.2%. Sequences were derived from PBMCs, sampled around 40 weeks after starting pembrolizumab. These receptors all come from an adult with mismatch repair-deficient cancer.

This chain connects TRBV7-8 to TRBJ2-3; TRBD2 matches 7 bases. The CDR3 totals 14 residues. V dropped 4 bases and J dropped 5; count of bases not matched to a gene: 6. From germline, CDR1 is SGHVS and CDR2 FQNEAQ. The CDR3 loop is CASSSRTSLDTQYF. CDR3 nucleotide sequence: TGTGCCAGCAGCTCCCGGACTAGTTTAGATACGCAGTATTTT.

The CDR3 DNA sequence: TGTGCCAGCAGCGTTGAGGTTTACAGGATTAACTATGGCTACACCTTC. Translation gives CASSVEVYRINYGYTF. This chain connects TRBV9 to TRBJ1-2; D perhaps matches TRBD1 (5 bases). The CDR3 loop spans 16 amino acids. Trimming stripped 2 bases from V and 1 base from J, with 15 bases between. Germline CDR1 SGDLS, CDR2 YYNGEE.

CDR3: CASSGTSGRIGTQYF. The CDR3 coding sequence is TGTGCCAGCAGCGGGACTAGCGGGAGGATAGGGACCCAGTACTTC. V gene TRBV9 combines with J gene TRBJ2-5, with 14 bases lining up with TRBD2. Germline-derived CDR1 and CDR2 are SGDLS and YYNGEE. The junction had 5 bases not matched to a gene; V was cut back by 3 bases and J by 7 bases. The CDR3 runs to 15 residues. The full variable domain, with the rest looked up from reference TRBV9 and TRBJ2-5, is DSGVTQTPKHLITATGQRVTLRCSPRSGDLSVYWYQQSLDQGLQFLIQYYNGEERAKGNILERFSAQQFPDLHSELNLSSLELGDSALYFCASSGTSGRIGTQYFGPGTRLLVL.

V gene TRBV4-1 combines with J gene TRBJ2-1, with 11 bases that match TRBD2. The trim removed 3 bases at V and 0 bases at J, leaving 16 bases unmatched. Germline CDR1 MGHRA, CDR2 YSYEKL. The CDR3 totals 21 residues. The CDR3 coding sequence is TGCGCCAGCAGCCACGACCAACCGGGACTAGCGGTTAGGAGCTCCTACAATGAGCAGTTCTTC. Its protein product is CASSHDQPGLAVRSSYNEQFF.

This clone was recorded a few times. V gene TRBV18 combines with J gene TRBJ1-5; the match to TRBD1 covers 8 bases. The junction had 6 bases not matched to a gene; V was cut back by 6 bases and J by 5 bases. This CDR3 is 14 amino acids long. Germline CDR1 reads KGHSH; CDR2 reads LQKENI. The DNA for the CDR3 is TGTGCCAGCTCTTTCGGACAGGGCGATCAGCCCCAGCATTTT. Translation: CASSFGQGDQPQHF.

The rearrangement joins TRBV9 to TRBJ1-1, with a possible D match to TRBD1 (6 bases). Trimming stripped 0 bases from V and 3 bases from J, with 15 bases between. Germline V gene data show CDR1 as SGDLS and CDR2 as YYNGEE. The CDR3 totals 16 residues. CDR3 region: CASSVAAGRGYTEAFF. The CDR3 DNA reads TGTGCCAGCAGCGTAGCAGCGGGGAGGGGGTACACTGAAGCTTTCTTT.

The V call is TRBV4-2, the J call TRBJ1-5, with TRBD1 identical over 8 bases. This CDR3 spans 15 amino acids. J was trimmed by 3 bases and V by 4 bases; bases with no gene match: 5. CDR1 is LGHNA and CDR2 is YNFKEQ in the germline V gene. The CDR3, as DNA: TGTGCCAGCAGCCCCTCGACAGGGGTCAATCAGCCCCAGCATTTT. It translates to CASSPSTGVNQPQHF.

The CDR3 sequence: CASSLVRRDTEAFF. DNA for the CDR3: TGCGCCAGCAGCTTGGTGCGGAGGGACACTGAAGCTTTCTTT. The chain links TRBV5-1 to TRBJ1-1; D is undetermined. Trimming took 0 bases from V and 3 from J, leaving 9 bases between them. The length of the CDR3 is 14 residues. Germline V gene data show CDR1 as SGHRS and CDR2 as YFSETQ.

V is TRBV7-9 and J is TRBJ1-4; 8 positions match TRBD1. The J segment lost 12 bases and the V segment lost 3 bases, leaving 6 bases of the junction unmatched. Germline CDR1 reads SEHNR; CDR2 reads FQNEAQ (reference sequence). The CDR3 sequence is 13 residues long. For the CDR3, the DNA is TGTGCCAGCAGCTTGGGACAGGCCGGGGAACTGTTTTTT. Its protein product is CASSLGQAGELFF.

The J gene is TRBJ2-5, the V gene TRBV7-8; 10 positions match TRBD2. The CDR3 consists of 16 residues. Germline assignment: CDR1 SGHVS and CDR2 FQNEAQ. V trimming: 5 bases; J trimming: 0 bases; junction bases outside the gene matches: 6. This chain's CDR3 is CASSISSGRDQETQYF. The CDR3 coding sequence is TGTGCCAGCAGCATTTCTAGCGGGAGAGACCAAGAGACCCAGTACTTC.

V gene TRBV18 combines with J gene TRBJ1-5; 9 bases line up with TRBD1. The CDR3 sequence is 14 residues long. V was clipped by 4 bases and J by 8 bases; unmatched bases: 6. Germline lookup yields CDR1 KGHSH and CDR2 LQKENI. CDR3 nucleotide sequence: TGTGCCAGCTCACTTACAGGGGGCATGGAGCCCCAGCATTTT. Amino acids: CASSLTGGMEPQHF.

This CDR3 reads CASTSSGVNQPQHF. The CDR3 coding sequence is TGTGCCAGCACCTCCAGCGGGGTCAATCAGCCCCAGCATTTT. The V gene is TRBV6-1, the J gene TRBJ1-5; the D is unclear. The CDR3 consists of 14 residues. The V gene's germline CDR1 is MNHNS and CDR2 SASEGT. V was pared by 7 bases and J by 3 bases, with 13 bases between.

The chain's CDR3 is CASSLEVASGRSTDTQYF. Written as DNA, the CDR3 is TGTGCCAGCAGCTTAGAAGTGGCTAGCGGGAGGAGCACAGATACGCAGTATTTT. The chain links TRBV7-3 to TRBJ2-3, with 11 bases that match TRBD2. The CDR3 contains 18 residues. The V gene's germline CDR1 is SGHTA and CDR2 FQGTGA. V trimming: 2 bases; J trimming: 0 bases; junction bases outside the gene matches: 7.

The chain carries TRBV5-5 and TRBJ2-3, with 8 bases aligning to TRBD2. Trimming cost V 6 bases and J 4 bases; bases outside gene matches: 7. Germline V gives CDR1 SGHKS, CDR2 YYEKEE (reference sequence). The CDR3 is made up of 14 amino acids. The CDR3, as DNA: TGTGCCAGCATCCTCGGGGGGGCTGCAGATACGCAGTATTTT. It codes for CASILGGAADTQYF.

The rearrangement links TRBV5-1 to TRBJ2-1, with no clear D. V shed 2 bases and J shed 1 base, with 10 bases lying between them. From germline, CDR1 is SGHRS and CDR2 YFSETQ. The CDR3 totals 15 residues. The CDR3 DNA is TGCGCCAGCAGCTTTGAAGGCGGTTCCTACAATGAGCAGTTCTTC. Its protein is CASSFEGGSYNEQFF.

This clone was seen only once. The rearrangement uses TRBV5-4 and TRBJ1-5, with unresolved D. In germline, CDR1 is SGHNT, CDR2 YYREEE (reference sequence). Trimming pared 0 bases from V and 2 bases from J, leaving 6 bases between. The CDR3 sequence is 14 residues long. This chain's CDR3 is CASSLAGGNQPQHF. CDR3 DNA sequence: TGTGCCAGCAGCTTGGCCGGAGGCAATCAGCCCCAGCATTTT.

The chain links TRBV7-3 to TRBJ2-1; 9 bases line up with TRBD2. Trimming took 2 bases from V and 1 from J; bases not matched to a gene: 9. Germline-derived CDR1 and CDR2 are SGHTA and FQGTGA. This CDR3 is built from 18 residues. The CDR3 bases are TGTGCCAGCAGCTTACGACTAGCGGCAGACGAATCCTACAATGAGCAGTTCTTC. Translation gives CASSLRLAADESYNEQFF.

The chain combines TRBV28 with TRBJ1-2; tentatively, D is TRBD1 (5 bases). This CDR3 contains 12 residues. Trimming stripped 6 bases from V and 4 bases from J, with 9 bases between. Germline V CDR1 and CDR2: MDHEN, SYDVKM. CDR3 region: CASSYDSYGYTF. The DNA of the CDR3 is TGTGCCAGCAGCTATGACAGCTATGGCTACACCTTC.

This clone is a singleton in its sample. The chain has TRBV21-1 and TRBJ2-7; the table gives TRBD1 as D, unverified against the DNA. TRBV21-1 is deemed a pseudogene. The CDR3 sequence is 13 residues long. The CDR3 DNA reads TGTGCCAGCAGCTACAGGAGCTCCTACGAGCAGTACTTC. This sequence encodes CASSYRSSYEQYF.

The chain recombines TRBV7-9 with TRBJ2-1; 10 nucleotides agree with TRBD2. Germline lookup yields CDR1 SEHNR and CDR2 FQNEAQ (reference sequence). Germline trimming cut 4 bases from V and 4 bases from J; bases unmatched to any gene: 4. The CDR3 is 15 amino acids. CDR3 region: CASSSGLALYNEQFF. CDR3 coding DNA: TGTGCCAGCAGCTCGGGACTAGCGTTATACAATGAGCAGTTCTTC.

The gene calls are TRBV6-4 and TRBJ2-3; 8 nucleotides match TRBD2. CDR1 MRHNA and CDR2 SNTAGT come from the germline V gene. The V and J ends lost 0 bases and 4 bases, in that order; junction bases with no gene match: 3. The CDR3 sequence is 15 residues long. The CDR3 region has the DNA TGTGCCAGCAGTGACTCGAGCGGGAGTTCAGATACGCAGTATTTT. As protein: CASSDSSGSSDTQYF.

The CDR3 DNA sequence: TGTGCCAGTGGACTTCCGAAGCGGGGGGTTTCCTACAATGAGCAGTTCTTC. Its protein is CASGLPKRGVSYNEQFF. The chain couples TRBV19 to TRBJ2-1, with 9 bases lining up with TRBD2. Trimming at V came to 8 bases and at J to 1 base, leaving 12 bases not matched to a gene. Germline CDR1 is LNHDA and CDR2 is SQIVND (reference sequence). The CDR3 has 17 residues.

J is TRBJ1-5 and V is TRBV5-4, with 9 bases aligning to TRBD1. CDR1 is SGHNT, CDR2 YYREEE, per germline (reference sequence). The CDR3 consists of 15 residues. J gave up 3 bases and V 4 bases, and 5 bases lay outside the gene matches. The CDR3 reads CASSLTGGVNQPQHF. CDR3 DNA sequence: TGTGCCAGCAGCCTGACAGGGGGGGTCAATCAGCCCCAGCATTTT. The full variable domain, its missing parts supplied by reference TRBV5-4 and TRBJ1-5, is ETGVTQSPTHLIKTRGQQVTLRCSSQSGHNTVSWYQQALGQGPQFIFQYYREEENGRGNFPPRFSGLQFPNYSSELNVNALELDDSALYLCASSLTGGVNQPQHFGDGTRLSIL.

This clone has just a few counts. The chain uses TRBV6-1 and TRBJ2-7; 9 bases map to TRBD1. CDR3 length: 13 residues. CDR1 is MNHNS and CDR2 is SASEGT in the germline V gene. Trimming removed 8 bases from V and 6 bases from J; junction bases left unmatched: 8. CDR3 nucleotide sequence: TGTGCCAGCCGGACAGGGGTGCCTATCGAGCAGTACTTC. This sequence encodes CASRTGVPIEQYF.

V usage is TRBV29-1 and J usage is TRBJ1-3, with D uncertain. This CDR3 is built from 13 residues. The germline V gene encodes CDR1 SQVTM and CDR2 ANQGSEA. V was shortened by 1 base and J by 0 bases, with 4 bases between the two germline ends. The CDR3 DNA reads TGCAGCGTTGAAGTTTACTCTGGAAACACCATATATTTT. Amino acids: CSVEVYSGNTIYF.

The V call is TRBV5-1, the J call TRBJ1-1; 7 bases agree with TRBD1. The germline gives CDR1 SGHRS, CDR2 YFSETQ. The CDR3 loop spans 14 amino acids. Trimming cost V 0 bases and J 4 bases; bases outside gene matches: 3. The CDR3 DNA sequence: TGCGCCAGCAGCTTGGCACAGGGGATCACTGAAGCTTTCTTT. This translates into CASSLAQGITEAFF.

This clone has only a few counts. The V call is TRBV11-2, the J call TRBJ2-7, with a weak D call TRBD2 (5 bases). Germline V gives CDR1 SGHAT, CDR2 FQNNGV. The CDR3 has 16 amino acids. The V and J ends lost 3 bases and 0 bases respectively, with 15 bases between them. In DNA form, the CDR3 reads TGTGCCAGCAGCTTGGGTGGAGGAACAAGCTCCTACGAGCAGTACTTC. Its protein product is CASSLGGGTSSYEQYF.

The chain couples TRBV27 to TRBJ2-1, with 8 bases aligning to TRBD1. Germline V gene lookup returns CDR1 MNHEY and CDR2 SMNVEV (reference sequence). V lost 5 bases, J lost 4 bases, and 13 bases stayed unmatched. There are 17 residues in the CDR3. The CDR3 reads CASSPIAQGAGYNEQFF. CDR3 in DNA: TGTGCCAGCAGTCCAATCGCTCAGGGGGCAGGGTACAATGAGCAGTTCTTC.